Shown below are 13 T cell receptor beta chains from a single sample sequenced in a study of blood T cell repertoires in COVID-19. Here immunoSEQ multiplex PCR was the method, and the copy in TCRdb shows in-frame clones only, minus some. The table lists more than 200,000 clones, more than 85% of them singletons. The sequencing sample was made of PBMCs or T cells enriched from blood (not recorded which). The receptors originated from a woman between 45 and 60 years old who had recovered from COVID-19.

This clone appeared a few times. The CDR3 region is CASSSGLAGYNEQFF. CDR3 DNA: TGTGCCAGCAGCTCGGGACTAGCGGGGTACAATGAGCAGTTCTTC. The V call is TRBV5-6, the J call TRBJ2-1; 13 nucleotides align to TRBD2. The CDR3 consists of 15 residues. Looked up from germline, CDR1 is SGHDT and CDR2 is YYEEEE. V was pared by 3 bases and J by 4 bases, with 1 base of the junction left unmatched.

V gene TRBV18 combines with J gene TRBJ2-6; TRBD1 aligns across 12 bases. Trimming at V came to 3 bases and at J to 2 bases, leaving 2 bases not matched to a gene. The CDR3 is 17 amino acids. Germline V gene data show CDR1 as KGHSH and CDR2 as LQKENI. CDR3 loop: CASSPGTGGTGANVLTF. The CDR3 DNA reads as TGTGCCAGCTCACCCGGGACAGGGGGCACTGGGGCCAACGTCCTGACTTTC.

V usage is TRBV27 and J usage is TRBJ2-7; TRBD2 matches at 9 bases. Germline V gives CDR1 MNHEY, CDR2 SMNVEV (reference sequence). CDR3 size: 15 residues. Unmatched junction bases numbered 4, after V lost 3 bases and J lost 1 base. Here the CDR3 DNA reads TGTGCCAGCAGTTTCCAAGCGGGAGGTTCCTACGAGCAGTACTTC. Residues: CASSFQAGGSYEQYF.

The chain recombines TRBV5-1 with TRBJ1-4; 7 bases agree with TRBD1. Germline CDR1 and CDR2: SGHRS and YFSETQ. The CDR3 extends over 15 amino acids. V shed 2 bases and J 3 bases; nucleotides not matched to a gene: 4. The CDR3 bases are TGCGCCAGCAGCTTAGGAACAGGGGCTAATGAAAAACTGTTTTTT. The encoded protein is CASSLGTGANEKLFF.

The CDR3 region has the DNA TGTGCCTGGAGTCCTACGGCGGTAGGTACTGAAGCTTTCTTT. It translates to CAWSPTAVGTEAFF. V is TRBV30 and J is TRBJ1-1; D gene ambiguous. Germline CDR1 and CDR2: GTSNPN and SVGIG (reference sequence). Trimming pared 2 bases from V and 5 bases from J, leaving 15 bases between. CDR3 length equals 14 residues.

The rearrangement joins TRBV2 to TRBJ1-3, with 8 bases matching TRBD1. This CDR3 spans 14 amino acids. V lost 6 bases, J lost 2 bases, and 3 bases stayed unmatched. Looked up from germline, CDR1 is SNHLY and CDR2 is FYNNEI. CDR3 in amino acids: CASRDRDPGNTIYF. The CDR3 DNA reads TGTGCCAGCAGGGACAGGGACCCTGGAAACACCATATATTTT.

Here the CDR3 DNA reads TGTGCCAGCAGCGTCCTCTACAGGCCCCGGGACACCGGGGAGCTGTTTTTT. This gives the protein CASSVLYRPRDTGELFF. The chain links TRBV11-2 to TRBJ2-2; a weak D match, TRBD1 (5 bases). V dropped 5 bases and J dropped 3 bases, with 19 bases sitting between them. This CDR3 contains 17 residues. The V gene's germline CDR1 is SGHAT and CDR2 FQNNGV.

The chain carries TRBV6-5 and TRBJ2-3, with a tentative D call TRBD1 (6 bases). The ends were cut back, 7 bases at V and 10 bases at J, with 24 bases in the middle. The CDR3 contains 15 residues. Germline CDR1 and CDR2: MNHEY and SVGAGI. The CDR3 loop reads CASNLPLGEGDPQYF. Written as DNA, the CDR3 is TGTGCCAGCAATCTCCCCTTGGGCGAGGGGGATCCGCAGTATTTT.

The CDR3 protein is CASRTGSTAFF. DNA for the CDR3: TGTGCCAGCAGGACAGGCTCGACGGCTTTCTTT. The rearrangement joins TRBV27 to TRBJ1-1, with a possible D match to TRBD1 (6 bases). V was pared by 6 bases and J by 11 bases, with 13 bases between. This CDR3 region has 11 residues. The germline V gene encodes CDR1 MNHEY and CDR2 SMNVEV (reference sequence).

The chain combines TRBV5-1 with TRBJ1-6; weak D call: TRBD1 (6 bases). Between the trimmed V and J ends, which lost 0 bases and 9 bases, there was a span of 13 bases. The V gene's germline CDR1 is SGHRS and CDR2 YFSETQ. The length of the CDR3 is 15 residues. The CDR3 DNA follows: TGCGCCAGCAGCTTGGGGGGGGGCGAGAGTTCACCCCTCCACTTT. This sequence encodes CASSLGGGESSPLHF.

The rearrangement links TRBV5-1 to TRBJ2-7; possibly TRBD2 for D (6 bases). The V and J ends lost 0 bases and 4 bases respectively, with 17 bases between them. CDR3 size: 16 residues. From germline, CDR1 is SGHRS and CDR2 YFSETQ. CDR3 bases: TGCGCCAGCAGCTTGGTTTCGGGCGTGGGGGGATACGAGCAGTACTTC. Its translation: CASSLVSGVGGYEQYF. The complete variable domain, with remaining parts taken from reference TRBV5-1 and TRBJ2-7, reads KAGVTQTPRYLIKTRGQQVTLSCSPISGHRSVSWYQQTPGQGLQFLFEYFSETQRNKGNFPGRFSGRQFSNSRSEMNVSTLELGDSALYLCASSLVSGVGGYEQYFGPGTRLTVT.

The rearrangement links TRBV7-2 to TRBJ1-5, with 8 positions matching TRBD1. The germline V gene has CDR1 SGHTA and CDR2 FQGNSA. The CDR3 totals 15 residues. The J segment lost 5 bases and the V segment lost 2 bases, leaving 5 bases of the junction unmatched. The CDR3 sequence is CASSLIQGAHQPQHF. CDR3 nucleotides: TGTGCCAGCAGCTTAATCCAGGGGGCCCATCAGCCCCAGCATTTT.

The CDR3 nucleotides read TGCGCCAGCAGCTTCACCTCGGACAGGGAAGGCTACACCTTC. Amino acids: CASSFTSDREGYTF. The chain employs TRBV4-1 and TRBJ1-2; 8 bases agree with TRBD1. The CDR3 is 14 amino acids. V was pared by 5 bases and J by 8 bases, with 10 bases of the junction left unmatched. The V gene's germline CDR1 is MGHRA and CDR2 YSYEKL.